The 14 T cell receptor beta chains below come from one sample, sequenced in a study of blood T cell repertoires in COVID-19. Generated by immunoSEQ multiplex PCR, the TCRdb table keeps only in-frame clones and is missing some. This table has 150,000 to 200,000 clones, approximately 90% appearing once. Sample: peripheral blood. The source of these receptors is a human donor in a cohort sampled during active COVID-19.

The chain employs TRBV28 and TRBJ1-2; 7 nucleotides agree with TRBD1. Unmatched junction bases numbered 2, after V lost 7 bases and J lost 6 bases. The CDR3 loop spans 11 amino acids. The V gene's germline CDR1 is MDHEN and CDR2 SYDVKM. In DNA form, the CDR3 reads TGTGCCAGCACTCAGGGGGATGGCTACACCTTC. As protein: CASTQGDGYTF.

This clone turned up a few times. The genes are TRBV5-6 and TRBJ2-2; 7 bases align to TRBD1. From germline, CDR1 is SGHDT and CDR2 YYEEEE. The trim removed 2 bases at V and 4 bases at J, leaving 8 bases unmatched. The length of the CDR3 is 16 residues. The DNA for the CDR3 is TGTGCCAGCAGCTTCCTTCGGGACAGAGGCACCGGGGAGCTGTTTTTT. Translating it yields CASSFLRDRGTGELFF.

This clone was seen once. This rearrangement joins TRBV5-8 to TRBJ2-7, with TRBD1 identical over 12 bases. Germline CDR1 is SGHTS and CDR2 is YDEGEE. Trimming cost V 3 bases and J 0 bases; bases outside gene matches: 16. The CDR3 is 20 residues long. The CDR3 DNA reads TGTGCCAGCAGCTCAAGGCCGGGACAGGGGGCGGTGTTAGGCTCCTACGAGCAGTACTTC. This gives the protein CASSSRPGQGAVLGSYEQYF.

This chain connects TRBV28 to TRBJ2-1, with 9 bases aligning to TRBD2. CDR3 length equals 15 residues. After removal of 3 bases from V and 7 bases from J, the junction contained 7 bases not matched to a gene. Looked up from germline, CDR1 is MDHEN and CDR2 is SYDVKM. The CDR3 DNA reads TGTGCCAGCAGTTTGGGCGGGGGGGCAAGAAATGAGCAGTTCTTC. As protein: CASSLGGGARNEQFF.

The chain carries TRBV28 and TRBJ2-7, with D possibly being TRBD2 (5 bases). From germline, CDR1 is MDHEN and CDR2 SYDVKM. This CDR3 contains 14 residues. The ends were cut back, 6 bases at V and 0 bases at J, with 12 bases in the middle. This CDR3 reads CASRRGIGSYEQYF. DNA of the CDR3: TGTGCCAGCAGACGGGGTATAGGCTCCTACGAGCAGTACTTC.

CDR3 sequence: CASSPTGGWEKLFF. Here the CDR3 DNA reads TGTGCCAGCAGCCCCACAGGGGGCTGGGAAAAACTGTTTTTT. This chain connects TRBV3-1 (or the pseudogene TRBV3-2) to TRBJ1-4, with 9 bases fitting TRBD1. J was trimmed by 8 bases and V by 4 bases; bases with no gene match: 5. This CDR3 has 14 amino acids. Germline V gene sequence: CDR1 LGHDT, CDR2 YNNKEL (reference sequence).

J is TRBJ2-1 and V is TRBV19; TRBD1 agrees at 7 bases. Per the germline V gene, CDR1 is LNHDA and CDR2 is SQIVND (reference sequence). This CDR3 is 14 amino acids long. Losses at the gene ends were 5 bases for V and 8 bases for J; bases not matched to a gene: 9. CDR3: CASSSGGGGYEQFF. The CDR3 nucleotides are TGTGCCAGTAGTTCAGGGGGTGGTGGGTATGAGCAGTTCTTC.

This clone was recorded once. V usage is TRBV6-5 and J usage is TRBJ2-1; 12 nucleotides match TRBD2. Germline CDR1 reads MNHEY; CDR2 reads SVGAGI. CDR3 size: 16 residues. J gave up 8 bases and V 0 bases, and 5 bases lay outside the gene matches. The CDR3 DNA reads TGTGCCAGCAGTTACTCGGCTAGCGGGAGGGTCTATGAGCAGTTCTTC. Encoded protein: CASSYSASGRVYEQFF.

The gene calls are TRBV3-1 (or the pseudogene TRBV3-2) and TRBJ2-7; D might be TRBD2 (6 bases). This CDR3 region has 14 residues. The V and J ends lost 3 bases and 6 bases respectively, with 15 bases between them. From germline, CDR1 is LGHDT and CDR2 YNNKEL (reference sequence). Written as DNA, the CDR3 is TGTGCCAGCAGCCAGGGGGGTGCGTGGGGCGAGCAGTACTTC. Translation gives CASSQGGAWGEQYF.

The chain recombines TRBV9 with TRBJ2-7; TRBD2 matches at 11 bases. With 4 bases clipped from V and 7 bases from J, the junction kept 7 bases outside the gene matches. The CDR3 consists of 14 residues. The germline CDR1 and CDR2 sequences are SGDLS and YYNGEE. This CDR3 reads CASSKEASGREQYF. Written as DNA, the CDR3 is TGTGCCAGCAGCAAAGAGGCTAGCGGGAGGGAGCAGTACTTC. Based on the CDR3 plus reference TRBV9 and TRBJ2-7, the full variable domain is DSGVTQTPKHLITATGQRVTLRCSPRSGDLSVYWYQQSLDQGLQFLIQYYNGEERAKGNILERFSAQQFPDLHSELNLSSLELGDSALYFCASSKEASGREQYFGPGTRLTVT.

The V call is TRBV6-6, the J call TRBJ2-2; 9 bases map to TRBD1. CDR1 and CDR2 (germline): MNHNY, SVGAGI (reference sequence). V gave up 5 bases and J gave up 7 bases; unmatched junction bases: 11. CDR3 length equals 16 residues. The DNA for the CDR3 is TGTGCCAGCAGTCGAAGGGGGGACAGGGCGGTCGGGGAGCTGTTTTTT. Translating it yields CASSRRGDRAVGELFF.

The chain carries TRBV10-2 and TRBJ2-5; 11 bases line up with TRBD2. The germline gives CDR1 WSHSY, CDR2 SAAADI. The CDR3 contains 15 residues. V lost 1 base to trimming and J lost 4 bases; unmatched junction nucleotides: 2. In nucleotides, the CDR3 is TGCGCCAGCAGTGAGTTAGCGGGGGGGCGAGAGACCCAGTACTTC. As protein: CASSELAGGRETQYF.

The V call is TRBV5-1, the J call TRBJ2-2; D uncertain. CDR3 length equals 17 residues. Trimming removed 4 bases at V and 0 bases at J, with 16 bases between. Germline V gives CDR1 SGHRS, CDR2 YFSETQ. The CDR3 DNA follows: TGCGCCAGCAGCCCGGAGAGTCCGGCCGCGAACACCGGGGAGCTGTTTTTT. It yields the protein CASSPESPAANTGELFF. The full variable domain, with the rest looked up from reference TRBV5-1 and TRBJ2-2, is KAGVTQTPRYLIKTRGQQVTLSCSPISGHRSVSWYQQTPGQGLQFLFEYFSETQRNKGNFPGRFSGRQFSNSRSEMNVSTLELGDSALYLCASSPESPAANTGELFFGEGSRLTVL.

The J gene is TRBJ1-2, the V gene TRBV30; possibly TRBD1 for D (5 bases). V lost 0 bases and J lost 8, with 13 bases in between. The germline CDR1 and CDR2 sequences are GTSNPN and SVGIG (reference sequence). The CDR3 covers 13 residues. This chain's CDR3 is CAWSVGLGGGYTF. The CDR3 DNA reads as TGTGCCTGGAGTGTAGGCCTGGGGGGAGGCTACACCTTC.